The 2 T cell receptor beta chains in this list originate from one sample, sequenced in a study of T cells in Graves' hyperthyroidism and ophthalmopathy. Using RNA transcripts as the source, TCR beta CDR3 regions were amplified. An initial round of RT-PCR targeting the TCR CDR3 relied on the HTBI primer set. TCRdb redid the calling of the multiplex PCR reads with MiXCR, one entry per CDR3 protein. The sample yields about 520,000 distinct CDR3 sequences, around 24% seen once. Sequencing was carried out using blood. The receptors derive from a woman in her twenties or thirties with Graves' ophthalmopathy.

This clonotype was seen many times. The V and J genes are TRBV20-1 and TRBJ1-2, with 7 nucleotides matching TRBD1. Trimming cost V 5 bases and J 0 bases; bases outside gene matches: 3. The CDR3 spans 13 residues. The germline gives CDR1 DFQATT, CDR2 SNEGSKA (reference sequence). The CDR3 here is CSAYRGANYGYTF. CDR3 bases: TGCAGTGCTTACAGGGGAGCTAACTATGGCTACACCTTC.

This chain uses TRBV12-3 or TRBV12-4 with TRBJ1-1; 8 nucleotides line up with TRBD1. The CDR3 loop spans 14 amino acids. V dropped 5 bases and J dropped 4; count of bases not matched to a gene: 6. Here the CDR3 reads CASSKDRGGTEAFF. The CDR3 bases are TGTGCCAGCAGTAAAGACAGGGGTGGCACTGAAGCTTTCTTT.